The 7 T cell receptor beta chains listed next were all sequenced from one sample in a study of human T cells and chemical hapten exposure (dated by TCRdb to the early 2020s). The protocol used for the library was RACE. This sample was sequenced with a NextSeq 500. TCRdb cleaned the public reads at Q25 with fastp, built clones with MiXCR and kept in-frame beta chains. Identical CDR3 protein sequences are pooled into one entry, listed with their most common genes and DNA. In all, the sample holds about 120,000 distinct CDR3 sequences, and about 11% of those were seen once. More than 2% of the sample rests with the top ten. Interpreted using the paper, the time point label stands for: patch test 3, about 24 weeks after DPC sensitization. The sample's treatment or condition label is to be understood as: therapeutic diphenylcyclopropenone sensitization with weekly scalp DPC. The input for sequencing was whole blood, taken in connection with sensitization to the hapten diphenylcyclopropenone (DPC). These receptors were taken from a woman between 50 and 59 years old with alopecia areata. Some clones in this sample may be carry-over from other donors' samples.

This clonotype was detected only a few times. The chain is built from TRBV9 and TRBJ1-1; D unclear. V was shortened by 0 bases and J by 8 bases, with 8 bases between the two germline ends. Germline values: CDR1 SGDLS, CDR2 YYNGEE. CDR3 length: 12 amino acids. CDR3 DNA: TGTGCCAGCAGCGTAGTAACAGCAGAAGCTTTCTTT. Residues: CASSVVTAEAFF.

This clonotype has just a few counts. This chain connects TRBV12-3 or TRBV12-4 to TRBJ1-2, with D possibly being TRBD1 (5 bases). The germline V and J ends were trimmed by 8 bases and 4 bases, with 14 bases remaining between them. CDR3 length: 13 residues. The chain's CDR3 is CASSVGGGYGYTF. For the CDR3, the DNA is TGTGCCAGCTCCGTCGGGGGGGGCTATGGCTACACCTTC.

This clonotype was counted a few times. The gene calls are TRBV6-1 and TRBJ2-3; D is unresolved. The CDR3 is 10 residues long. Germline CDR1 MNHNS, CDR2 SASEGT. Trimming removed 8 bases at V and 1 base at J, with 1 base between. The CDR3 sequence: CASGTDTQYF. The CDR3 region has the DNA TGTGCCAGCGGCACAGATACGCAGTATTTT.

The V call is TRBV20-1, the J call TRBJ1-4; unclear D gene. CDR1 is DFQATT, CDR2 SNEGSKA, per germline (reference sequence). This CDR3 contains 13 residues. The CDR3: CSAEDGNNEKLFF. The CDR3 DNA sequence: TGCAGCGCCGAGGACGGCAATAATGAAAAACTGTTTTTT.

This clonotype came up a few times. The genes are TRBV5-4 and TRBJ2-6; 8 nucleotides line up with TRBD1. Trimming at V came to 4 bases and at J to 3 bases, leaving 12 bases not matched to a gene. There are 18 residues in the CDR3. Germline values: CDR1 SGHNT, CDR2 YYREEE (reference sequence). DNA of the CDR3: TGTGCCAGCAGCCAAATAAAAACAGGGGGGTTTGGGGCCAACGTCCTGACTTTC. Encoded protein: CASSQIKTGGFGANVLTF.

The chain has TRBV18 and TRBJ2-4; maybe TRBD1 (6 bases). CDR1 KGHSH and CDR2 LQKENI come from the germline V gene. With 3 bases removed from V and 6 bases from J, the gap between germline ends came to 9 bases. The CDR3 covers 13 residues. CDR3 loop: CASSPGQLNIQYF. The CDR3 coding sequence is TGTGCCAGCTCACCGGGACAACTAAACATTCAGTACTTC.

This chain links TRBV7-9 with TRBJ1-1, with TRBD1 matching 8 bases. J lost 5 bases, V lost 0 bases, and 8 bases had no gene match. CDR3 length equals 16 residues. Germline assignment: CDR1 SEHNR and CDR2 FQNEAQ (reference sequence). The CDR3 region has the DNA TGTGCCAGCAGCTTAGCTTCGGCAGGGGGCAAGACTGAAGCTTTCTTT. Translated: CASSLASAGGKTEAFF.